The 23 T cell receptor beta chains given below trace back to one sample, sequenced in a study of resident and recirculating memory T cells in vitiligo. Clones were read by immunoSEQ multiplex PCR, and TCRdb kept only the in-frame ones, dropping some. The table shows around 78,000 clones, with about 91% occurring only once. The sequencing sample was made of blood. These receptors were taken from a male donor with vitiligo.

This clone is a singleton in its sample. This chain uses TRBV5-1 with TRBJ2-1; 15 nucleotides align to TRBD2. Germline CDR1 SGHRS, CDR2 YFSETQ. This CDR3 has 18 amino acids. V shed 4 bases and J 2 bases; nucleotides not matched to a gene: 7. The CDR3 region has the DNA TGCGCCAGCAGCCCCCCCGGACTAGCGGGAGGGACCTACAATGAGCAGTTCTTC. Its protein product is CASSPPGLAGGTYNEQFF.

This chain uses TRBV21-1 with TRBJ1-2. TRBV21-1 is assigned pseudogene status. CDR3 length: 15 residues. CDR3 sequence: CASSHPGTSNYGYTF. The CDR3 nucleotides read TGTGCCAGCAGCCACCCCGGGACTTCTAACTATGGCTACACCTTC.

The J gene is TRBJ1-4, the V gene TRBV28, with D unclear. V was shortened by 7 bases and J by 8 bases, with 17 bases between the two germline ends. CDR3 size: 14 residues. Germline CDR1 MDHEN, CDR2 SYDVKM. The CDR3 protein is CASTPPGGREKLFF. The CDR3 DNA follows: TGTGCCAGCACCCCTCCGGGAGGGAGAGAAAAACTGTTTTTT.

This clone was seen once. V and J are TRBV25-1 and TRBJ1-2; D possibly corresponds to TRBD1 (5 bases). V lost 3 bases and J lost 6, with 11 bases in between. The CDR3 contains 13 residues. From germline, CDR1 is MGHDK and CDR2 SYGVNS. CDR3 sequence reads: CASSDGGFHGYTF. The CDR3 nucleotides are TGTGCCAGCAGTGATGGGGGGTTTCATGGCTACACCTTC.

The gene calls are TRBV30 and TRBJ1-5; TRBD1 might be the D (6 bases). V lost 0 bases, J lost 5 bases, and 14 bases lay in between. The germline V gene encodes CDR1 GTSNPN and CDR2 SVGIG (reference sequence). The CDR3 consists of 15 residues. This chain's CDR3 is CAWSVLGQPDQPQHF. In DNA form, the CDR3 reads TGTGCCTGGAGTGTACTAGGACAGCCAGATCAGCCCCAGCATTTT.

V usage is TRBV5-8 and J usage is TRBJ1-1; D gene unclear. The CDR3 sequence is 15 residues long. Trimming took off 5 bases at V and 1 base at J, with 15 bases between the two ends. Germline CDR1 is SGHTS and CDR2 is YDEGEE. The chain's CDR3 is CASRRVSAGNTEAFF. In nucleotides, the CDR3 is TGTGCCAGCAGAAGGGTTTCGGCGGGGAACACTGAAGCTTTCTTT.

The V gene is TRBV9, the J gene TRBJ2-1, with 7 positions matching TRBD2. The germline CDR1 and CDR2 sequences are SGDLS and YYNGEE. This CDR3 is 16 amino acids long. With 3 bases clipped from V and 5 bases from J, the junction kept 11 bases outside the gene matches. Written as DNA, the CDR3 is TGTGCCAGCAGCGCGGGACTGGGGGAGGGAGACAATGAGCAGTTCTTC. Translating it yields CASSAGLGEGDNEQFF.

This CDR3 reads CASSRGQGGYGYTF. The CDR3 coding sequence is TGTGCCAGCAGCCGCGGACAGGGAGGCTATGGCTACACCTTC. The chain joins TRBV14 to TRBJ1-2; 8 bases fit TRBD1. The CDR3 spans 14 residues. Looked up from germline, CDR1 is SGHDN and CDR2 is FVKESK. J lost 4 bases, V lost 4 bases, and 5 bases had no gene match. Full variable domain (missing parts from reference TRBV14 and TRBJ1-2): EAGVTQFPSHSVIEKGQTVTLRCDPISGHDNLYWYRRVMGKEIKFLLHFVKESKQDESGMPNNRFLAERTGGTYSTLKVQPAELEDSGVYFCASSRGQGGYGYTFGSGTRLTVV.

This chain links TRBV2 with TRBJ1-2; weak D call: TRBD1 (5 bases). The CDR3 consists of 16 residues. Germline V lookup: CDR1 SNHLY, CDR2 FYNNEI. Trimming stripped 2 bases from V and 4 bases from J, with 17 bases between. Written as DNA, the CDR3 is TGTGCCAGCAGTGAAATCGAGGGACTGGACCCCTATGGCTACACCTTC. It encodes CASSEIEGLDPYGYTF.

The chain joins TRBV6-5 to TRBJ1-5; the D gene is possibly TRBD1 (5 bases). Germline CDR1 reads MNHEY; CDR2 reads SVGAGI. The CDR3 spans 15 residues. The ends were cut back, 0 bases at V and 7 bases at J, with 13 bases in the middle. In nucleotides, the CDR3 is TGTGCCAGCAGTTACTCAAGGGGAGGAGAACAGCCCCAGCATTTT. Translating it yields CASSYSRGGEQPQHF.

V and J are TRBV18 and TRBJ2-5, with D unresolved. V lost 0 bases and J lost 4, with 6 bases in between. CDR3 length: 13 amino acids. Germline V gives CDR1 KGHSH, CDR2 LQKENI. The CDR3 reads CASSPPVGETQYF. CDR3 DNA: TGTGCCAGCTCACCACCGGTCGGAGAGACCCAGTACTTC.

CDR3 in DNA: TGTGCCAGCAGTCAGGGGGCCGATGAGCAGTTCTTC. Its translation: CASSQGADEQFF. The chain uses TRBV6-6 and TRBJ2-1, with 8 bases fitting TRBD1. This CDR3 is 12 amino acids long. V was clipped by 5 bases and J by 8 bases; unmatched bases: 2. Germline V gene data show CDR1 as MNHNY and CDR2 as SVGAGI (reference sequence).

The chain carries TRBV6-5 and TRBJ1-5; 7 bases match TRBD1. Trimming removed 3 bases from V and 3 bases from J; junction bases left unmatched: 5. The CDR3 sequence is 15 residues long. The germline CDR1 and CDR2 sequences are MNHEY and SVGAGI. CDR3 bases: TGTGCCAGCAGTTATTCGCAGGGGGTCAATCAGCCCCAGCATTTT. It yields the protein CASSYSQGVNQPQHF.

This clone was detected a few times. The chain has TRBV21-1 and TRBJ1-5. TRBV21-1 is a known pseudogene. This CDR3 is built from 16 residues. CDR3 bases: TGTGCCAGCAGCAAATTCGGAGCGCGGTGCGATCAGCCCCAGCATTTT. Its protein product is CASSKFGARCDQPQHF.

In nucleotides, the CDR3 is TGTGCCAGCAGTTACTCGGGGACAGGGGGCGTGCATGAGCAGTTCTTC. Protein product: CASSYSGTGGVHEQFF. The chain carries TRBV6-5 and TRBJ2-1; 12 positions agree with TRBD1. The CDR3 extends over 16 amino acids. Germline assignment: CDR1 MNHEY and CDR2 SVGAGI. Trimming cost V 0 bases and J 8 bases; bases outside gene matches: 5.

The chain is built from TRBV5-4 and TRBJ1-2, with D perhaps matching TRBD1 (5 bases). The CDR3 is made up of 13 amino acids. The ends were cut back, 4 bases at V and 6 bases at J, with 13 bases in the middle. Looked up from germline, CDR1 is SGHNT and CDR2 is YYREEE (reference sequence). The CDR3 region is CASSPQGIHGYTF. CDR3 DNA sequence: TGTGCCAGCAGCCCCCAGGGAATCCATGGCTACACCTTC. The full variable domain, with the rest looked up from reference TRBV5-4 and TRBJ1-2, is ETGVTQSPTHLIKTRGQQVTLRCSSQSGHNTVSWYQQALGQGPQFIFQYYREEENGRGNFPPRFSGLQFPNYSSELNVNALELDDSALYLCASSPQGIHGYTFGSGTRLTVV.

The chain combines TRBV11-3 with TRBJ2-2, with D maybe TRBD1 (5 bases). V gave up 5 bases and J gave up 6 bases, with 10 bases separating them. There are 13 residues in the CDR3. Germline V gene sequence: CDR1 SGHNT, CDR2 YENEEA. This chain's CDR3 is CASSRGRPGELFF. The CDR3 nucleotides read TGTGCCAGCAGCAGGGGCCGACCCGGGGAGCTGTTTTTT.

The genes are TRBV5-3 and TRBJ1-4; TRBD1 matches 7 bases. TRBV5-3 belongs to the ORF category, with a function that is uncertain. The V and J ends lost 0 bases and 0 bases, in that order; junction bases with no gene match: 11. The CDR3 has 19 amino acids. CDR3 region: CARSLARPIDRATNEKLFF. CDR3 sequence (DNA): TGTGCCAGAAGCTTGGCCAGGCCGATCGACAGGGCAACTAATGAAAAACTGTTTTTT.

The chain has TRBV7-3 and TRBJ1-2; D unclear. This CDR3 is 13 amino acids long. Germline assignment: CDR1 SGHTA and CDR2 FQGTGA. V lost 2 bases, J lost 4 bases, and 8 bases lay in between. The CDR3 sequence is CASSLDSGYGYTF. In DNA, the CDR3 is TGTGCCAGCAGCTTAGATTCGGGCTATGGCTACACCTTC.

Only one count was recorded for this clone. The chain links TRBV9 to TRBJ2-7, with TRBD1 identical over 8 bases. The CDR3 is 14 amino acids. Germline CDR1 reads SGDLS; CDR2 reads YYNGEE. V was pared by 3 bases and J by 6 bases, with 8 bases of the junction left unmatched. CDR3 nucleotides: TGTGCCAGCAGCGGACCGGGACAGGCCGTCGAGCAGTACTTC. This codes for CASSGPGQAVEQYF.

The chain is built from TRBV9 and TRBJ2-7, with 7 positions matching TRBD1. With V trimmed by 4 bases and J by 0 bases, 13 bases remained unmatched. This CDR3 spans 17 amino acids. Germline CDR1 and CDR2: SGDLS and YYNGEE. The CDR3 spells CASSTYRQGPSSYEQYF. CDR3 nucleotide sequence: TGTGCCAGCAGCACCTACAGACAGGGACCCAGCTCCTACGAGCAGTACTTC. Looking up the rest from reference TRBV9 and TRBJ2-7 gives the full variable domain: DSGVTQTPKHLITATGQRVTLRCSPRSGDLSVYWYQQSLDQGLQFLIQYYNGEERAKGNILERFSAQQFPDLHSELNLSSLELGDSALYFCASSTYRQGPSSYEQYFGPGTRLTVT.

The chain uses TRBV25-1 and TRBJ2-2, with a tentative D call TRBD2 (5 bases). Germline lookup yields CDR1 MGHDK and CDR2 SYGVNS. The CDR3 extends over 15 amino acids. With 3 bases removed from V and 7 bases from J, the gap between germline ends came to 15 bases. The CDR3 bases are TGTGCCAGCAGTGACACACTAGGCACGGGCGGGGAGCTGTTTTTT. This sequence encodes CASSDTLGTGGELFF. Full variable domain (outside the CDR3, taken from reference TRBV25-1 and TRBJ2-2): EADIYQTPRYLVIGTGKKITLECSQTMGHDKMYWYQQDPGMELHLIHYSYGVNSTEKGDLSSESTVSRIRTEHFPLTLESARPSHTSQYLCASSDTLGTGGELFFGEGSRLTVL.

The rearrangement links TRBV11-1 to TRBJ2-7; TRBD2 agrees at 13 bases. Unmatched junction bases numbered 12, after V lost 5 bases and J lost 2 bases. CDR1 is SGHAT, CDR2 FQDESV, per germline (reference sequence). This CDR3 region has 18 residues. Here the CDR3 DNA reads TGTGCCAGCAGCCCAAGGACTAGCGGGAGCCAAAGGGCCTACGAGCAGTACTTC. Translated: CASSPRTSGSQRAYEQYF.